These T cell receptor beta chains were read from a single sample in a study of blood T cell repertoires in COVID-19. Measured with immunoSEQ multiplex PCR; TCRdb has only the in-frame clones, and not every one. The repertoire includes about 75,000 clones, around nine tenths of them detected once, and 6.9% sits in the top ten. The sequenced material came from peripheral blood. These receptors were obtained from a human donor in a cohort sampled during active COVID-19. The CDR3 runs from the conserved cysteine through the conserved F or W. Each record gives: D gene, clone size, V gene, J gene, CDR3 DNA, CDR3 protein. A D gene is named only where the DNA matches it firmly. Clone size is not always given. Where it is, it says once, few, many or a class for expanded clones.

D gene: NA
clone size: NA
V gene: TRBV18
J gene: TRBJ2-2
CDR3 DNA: TGTGCCAGCTCACCGTCGGTAAACACCGGGGAGCTGTTTTTT
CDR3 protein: CASSPSVNTGELFF

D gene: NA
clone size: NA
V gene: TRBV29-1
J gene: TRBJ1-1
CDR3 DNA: TGCAGCGTTGAGCCGAGGATGAACACTGAAGCTTTCTTT
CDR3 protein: CSVEPRMNTEAFF

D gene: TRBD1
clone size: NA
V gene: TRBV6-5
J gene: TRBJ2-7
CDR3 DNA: TGTGCCAGCCGTCAGACAGGGGGTCCCTACGAGCAGTACTTC
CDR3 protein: CASRQTGGPYEQYF

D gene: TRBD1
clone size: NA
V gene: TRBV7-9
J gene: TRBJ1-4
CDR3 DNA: TGTGCCAGCAGCTCCAATGGGGATGGACAGGGATCTAATGAAAAACTGTTTTTT
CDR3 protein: CASSSNGDGQGSNEKLFF

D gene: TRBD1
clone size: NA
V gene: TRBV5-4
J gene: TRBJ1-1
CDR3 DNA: TGTGCCAGCAGCGGGGACAGGGCCACTGAAGCTTTCTTT
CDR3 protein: CASSGDRATEAFF

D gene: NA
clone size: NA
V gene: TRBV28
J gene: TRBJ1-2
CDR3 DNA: TGTGCCAGCAGTTTATACGGACGGGATCGGGGTAACTATGGCTACACCTTC
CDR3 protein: CASSLYGRDRGNYGYTF

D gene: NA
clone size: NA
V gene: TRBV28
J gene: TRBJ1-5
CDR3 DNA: TGTGCCAGCAAAGAGACTAATCAGCCCCAGCATTTT
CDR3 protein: CASKETNQPQHF

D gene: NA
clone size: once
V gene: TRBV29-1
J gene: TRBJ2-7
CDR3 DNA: TGCAGCGGGACCGGGACATCCATCGACGAGCAGTACTTC
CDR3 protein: CSGTGTSIDEQYF

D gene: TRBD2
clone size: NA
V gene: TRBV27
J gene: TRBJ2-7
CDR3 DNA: TGTGCCAGCACTCCTTTGGCGGGGGGCTCCTACGAGCAGTACTTC
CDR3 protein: CASTPLAGGSYEQYF

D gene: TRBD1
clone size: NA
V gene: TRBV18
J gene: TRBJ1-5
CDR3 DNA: TGTGCCAGCTCGCCGACAGGGGGAGGAGATCAGCCCCAGCATTTT
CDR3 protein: CASSPTGGGDQPQHF

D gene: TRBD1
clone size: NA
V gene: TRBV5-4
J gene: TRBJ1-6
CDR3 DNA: TGTGCCAGCAGCTTGGGGACAGGACTCGGTTCACCCCTCCACTTT
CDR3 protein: CASSLGTGLGSPLHF

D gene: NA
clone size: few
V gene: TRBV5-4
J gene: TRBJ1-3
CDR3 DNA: TGTGCCAGCGGAAGGGAGACTGGAAACACCATATATTTT
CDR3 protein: CASGRETGNTIYF

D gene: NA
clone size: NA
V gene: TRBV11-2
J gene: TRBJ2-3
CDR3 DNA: TGTGCCAGCAGCGCCCGCAGGGTCTTGGGAGATACGCAGTATTTT
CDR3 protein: CASSARRVLGDTQYF

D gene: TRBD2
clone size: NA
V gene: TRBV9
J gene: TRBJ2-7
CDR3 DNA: TGTGCCAGCAGCGTCGGGGGGAAGAGGGACGAGCAGTACTTC
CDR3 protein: CASSVGGKRDEQYF

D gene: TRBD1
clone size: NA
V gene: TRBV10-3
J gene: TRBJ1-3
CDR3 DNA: TGTGCCACCGGCCTGGGGGGACAGGTTTCAACCGGAAACACCATATATTTT
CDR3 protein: CATGLGGQVSTGNTIYF

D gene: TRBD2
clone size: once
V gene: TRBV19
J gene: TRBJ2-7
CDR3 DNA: TGTGCCAGTAGCCCTAGCGGGGGGGCCAGAGGCTACGAGCAGTACTTC
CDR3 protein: CASSPSGGARGYEQYF

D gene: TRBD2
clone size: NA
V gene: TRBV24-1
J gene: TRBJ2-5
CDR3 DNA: TGTGCCACCAGTGATCCGCGGGAGGGGTACCAAGAGACCCAGTACTTC
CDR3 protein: CATSDPREGYQETQYF

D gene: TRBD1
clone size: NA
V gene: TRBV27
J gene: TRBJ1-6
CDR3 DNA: TGTGCCAGCAGTTTACTACAGGGGTTAAGCTCCTATAATTCACCCCTCCACTTT
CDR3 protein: CASSLLQGLSSYNSPLHF

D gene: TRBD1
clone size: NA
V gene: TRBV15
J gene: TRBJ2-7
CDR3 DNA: TGTGCCACCAGCAGAGATCCACTCCCGGGACAGGGTGAGCAGTACTTC
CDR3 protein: CATSRDPLPGQGEQYF

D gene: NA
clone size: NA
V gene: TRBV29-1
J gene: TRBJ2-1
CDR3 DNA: TGCAGCGTTGTCGGGGGGCTCAGTGAGCAGTTCTTC
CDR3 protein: CSVVGGLSEQFF

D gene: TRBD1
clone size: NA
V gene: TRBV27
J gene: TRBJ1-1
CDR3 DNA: TGTGCCAGCAGAACCAGGGGGACGGGAGCTTTCTTT
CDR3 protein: CASRTRGTGAFF

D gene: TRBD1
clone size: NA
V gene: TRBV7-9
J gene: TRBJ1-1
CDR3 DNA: TGTGCCAGCAGCACTCAGGGGGTCGGCACTGAAGCTTTCTTT
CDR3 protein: CASSTQGVGTEAFF

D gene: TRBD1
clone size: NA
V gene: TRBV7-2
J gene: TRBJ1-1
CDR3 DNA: TGTGCCAGCAGCTTAGGGACAGGGCGGGGGAACACTGAAGCTTTCTTT
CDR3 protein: CASSLGTGRGNTEAFF

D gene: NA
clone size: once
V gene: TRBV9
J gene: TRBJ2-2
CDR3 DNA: TGTGCCAGCAGCGACCCTAAGACCGGAGATTCCGGGGAGCTGTTTTTT
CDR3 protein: CASSDPKTGDSGELFF

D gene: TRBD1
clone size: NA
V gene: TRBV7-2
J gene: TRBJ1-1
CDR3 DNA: TGTGCCAGCAGCGGCGGGACAGGGGGCCGGCAAGCTTTCTTT
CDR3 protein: CASSGGTGGRQAFF

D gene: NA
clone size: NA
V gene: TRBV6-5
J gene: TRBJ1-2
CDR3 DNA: TGTGCCAGCAGGGCGGGATCCGAGCCGGCCGTTGGAACCACCTTC
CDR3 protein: CASRAGSEPAVGTTF

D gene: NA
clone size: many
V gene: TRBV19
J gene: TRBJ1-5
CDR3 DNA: TGTGCCAGTACTGACAGAAATCAGCCCCAGCATTTT
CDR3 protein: CASTDRNQPQHF

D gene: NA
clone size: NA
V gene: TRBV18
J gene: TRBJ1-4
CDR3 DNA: TGTGCCAGCTCACCGGACAAGGAAGAAAAACTGTTTTTT
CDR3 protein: CASSPDKEEKLFF

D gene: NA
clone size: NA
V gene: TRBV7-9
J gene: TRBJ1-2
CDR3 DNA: TGTGCCAGCAGCTTAACCGAACAGGTCCAATCCTATGGCTACACCTTC
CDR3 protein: CASSLTEQVQSYGYTF

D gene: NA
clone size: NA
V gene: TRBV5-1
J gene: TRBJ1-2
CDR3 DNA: TGCGCCAGCAGTTTCGGACTAGCGGGTGGCTACACCTTC
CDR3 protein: CASSFGLAGGYTF

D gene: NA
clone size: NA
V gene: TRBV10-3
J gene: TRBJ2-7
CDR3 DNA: TGTGCCATCAGTGAGCCCGGACAGACCTACGAGCAGTACTTC
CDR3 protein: CAISEPGQTYEQYF

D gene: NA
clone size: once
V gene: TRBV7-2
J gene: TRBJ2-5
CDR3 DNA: TGTGCCAGCAGCTTACCGGGGAGCGGGGAGACCCAGTACTTC
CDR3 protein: CASSLPGSGETQYF

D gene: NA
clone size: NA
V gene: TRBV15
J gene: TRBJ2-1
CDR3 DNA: TGTGCCACCAGCAGAGATCGGCAGGGCCCAGCCTACAATGAGCAGTTCTTC
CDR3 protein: CATSRDRQGPAYNEQFF

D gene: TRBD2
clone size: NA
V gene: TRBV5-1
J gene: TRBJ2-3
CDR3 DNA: TGCGCCAGCAGCCCGGCGGGGACTAGCGGCATGAGTAGCACAGATACGCAGTATTTT
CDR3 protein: CASSPAGTSGMSSTDTQYF

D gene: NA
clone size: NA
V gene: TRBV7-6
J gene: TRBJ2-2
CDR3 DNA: TGTGCCAGCAGCTCCTCGGTCGGGGCGAACACCGGGGAGCTGTTTTTT
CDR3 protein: CASSSSVGANTGELFF

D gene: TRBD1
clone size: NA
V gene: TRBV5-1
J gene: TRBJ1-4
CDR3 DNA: TGCGCCAGCAGCTTGGGGGACAGAACTAATGAAAAACTGTTTTTT
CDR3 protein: CASSLGDRTNEKLFF

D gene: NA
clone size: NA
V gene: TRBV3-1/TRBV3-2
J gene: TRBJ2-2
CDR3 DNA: TGTGCCAGCAGCCAAATGGGTCCCAGAGCAGGCGGGGAGCTGTTTTTT
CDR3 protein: CASSQMGPRAGGELFF

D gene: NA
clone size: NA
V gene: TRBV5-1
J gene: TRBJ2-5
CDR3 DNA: TGCGCCAGCAGCTTGGGGGGGACACAAGGGGCCCAAGAGACCCAGTACTTC
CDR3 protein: CASSLGGTQGAQETQYF

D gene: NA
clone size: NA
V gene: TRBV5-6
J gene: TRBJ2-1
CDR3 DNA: TGTGCCAGCAGCCTGTACAGGGGAGGCAACAATGAGCAGTTCTTC
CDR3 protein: CASSLYRGGNNEQFF